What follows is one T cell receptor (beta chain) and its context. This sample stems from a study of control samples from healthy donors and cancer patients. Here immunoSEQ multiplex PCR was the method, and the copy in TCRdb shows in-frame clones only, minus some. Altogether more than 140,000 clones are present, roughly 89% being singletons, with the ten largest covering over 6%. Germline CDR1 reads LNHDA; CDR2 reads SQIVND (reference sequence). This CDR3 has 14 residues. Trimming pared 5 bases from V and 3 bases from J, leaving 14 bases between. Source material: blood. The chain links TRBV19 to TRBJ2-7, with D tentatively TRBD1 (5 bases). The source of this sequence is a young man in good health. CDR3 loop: CASSSRQGNYEQYF. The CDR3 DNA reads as TGTGCCAGTAGTTCCCGTCAGGGAAACTACGAGCAGTACTTC.